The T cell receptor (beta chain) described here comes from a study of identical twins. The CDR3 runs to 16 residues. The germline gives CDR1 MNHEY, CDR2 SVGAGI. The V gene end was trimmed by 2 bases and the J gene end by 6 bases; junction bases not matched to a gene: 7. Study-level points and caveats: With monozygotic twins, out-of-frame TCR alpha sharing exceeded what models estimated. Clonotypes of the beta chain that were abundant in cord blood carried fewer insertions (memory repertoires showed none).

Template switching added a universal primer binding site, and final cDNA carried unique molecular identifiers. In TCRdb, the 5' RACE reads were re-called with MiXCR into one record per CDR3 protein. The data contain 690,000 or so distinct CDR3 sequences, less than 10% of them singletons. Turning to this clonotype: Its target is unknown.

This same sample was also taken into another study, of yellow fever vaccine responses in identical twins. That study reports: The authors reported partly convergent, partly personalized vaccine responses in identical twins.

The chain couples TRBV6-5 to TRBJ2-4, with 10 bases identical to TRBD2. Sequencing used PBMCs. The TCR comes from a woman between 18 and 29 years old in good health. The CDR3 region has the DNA TGTGCCAGCAGTTACAGGGCTAGCGGGGGTGGAAACATTCAGTACTTC. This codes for CASSYRASGGGNIQYF.